The present T cell receptor beta chain was sequenced within a study of control samples from healthy donors and cancer patients. CDR1 SGHAT and CDR2 FQDESV come from the germline V gene (reference sequence). V was cut by 5 bases and J by 2 bases, with 16 bases left in between. The CDR3 loop spans 16 amino acids. Generated by immunoSEQ multiplex PCR, the TCRdb table keeps only in-frame clones and is missing some. The data contain 110,000 to 150,000 clones, around 94% of them singletons. The J gene is TRBJ1-5, the V gene TRBV11-1; no firm D call. Sequenced material: PBMCs. This TCR was sampled from a man between 60 and 75 years old with colorectal cancer. The CDR3 region is CASSRSVGNGNQPQHF. DNA of the CDR3: TGTGCCAGCAGCCGCAGCGTGGGAAACGGCAATCAGCCCCAGCATTTT. The variable domain in full, completed from reference TRBV11-1 and TRBJ1-5, reads EAEVAQSPRYKITEKSQAVAFWCDPISGHATLYWYRQILGQGPELLVQFQDESVVDDSQLPKDRFSAERLKGVDSTLKIQPAELGDSAMYLCASSRSVGNGNQPQHFGDGTRLSIL.